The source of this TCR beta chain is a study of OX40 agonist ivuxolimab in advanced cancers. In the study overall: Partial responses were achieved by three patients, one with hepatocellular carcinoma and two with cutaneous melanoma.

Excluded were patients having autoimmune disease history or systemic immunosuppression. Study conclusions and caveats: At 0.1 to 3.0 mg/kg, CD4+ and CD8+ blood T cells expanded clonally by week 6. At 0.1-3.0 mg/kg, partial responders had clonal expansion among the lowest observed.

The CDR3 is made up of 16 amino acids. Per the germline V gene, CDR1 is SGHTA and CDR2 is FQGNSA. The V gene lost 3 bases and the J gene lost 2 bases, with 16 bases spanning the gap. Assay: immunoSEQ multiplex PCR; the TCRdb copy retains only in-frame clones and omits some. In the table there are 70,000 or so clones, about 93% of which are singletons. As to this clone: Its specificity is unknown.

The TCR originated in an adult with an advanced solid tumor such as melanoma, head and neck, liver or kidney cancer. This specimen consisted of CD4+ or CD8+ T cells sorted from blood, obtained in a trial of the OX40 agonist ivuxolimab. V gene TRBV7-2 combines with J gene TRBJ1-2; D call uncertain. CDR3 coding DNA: TGTGCCAGCAGCTTGTCGAAAAGCCAGCTGAACTATGGCTACACCTTC. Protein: CASSLSKSQLNYGYTF.